This paragraph reports one T cell receptor (beta chain). Per the authors' pipeline: Amplified reference gene primers provided the basis for estimating nucleated cell counts. Only in-frame clones appear in the TCRdb table, and some are missing; sequencing was by immunoSEQ multiplex PCR. From that table come the V and J calls and clone size; the DNA was used to work out D and trimming. The top ten clones hold roughly 4% of a sample with roughly 200,000 clones, just under 90% of them seen once. These data come from a study of blood T cell repertoires in COVID-19. Study summary: Material from acute and convalescent COVID-19 was sourced from the United States, Italy and Spain.

Those who participated ranged in age from about 18 to 89 years and resided in about two dozen US areas. Each participant's cohort was designated according to participant-reported clinical history. The CDR3 extends over 13 amino acids. Trimming left V 4 bases short and J 3 bases short, with 10 bases between. CDR1 and CDR2 (germline): MNHEY, SVGEGT. Sequencing used PBMCs or T cells enriched from blood (not recorded which). V is TRBV6-2 or TRBV6-3 and J is TRBJ2-7; maybe TRBD1 (5 bases). The clonotype originates from a woman aged 25-40 years with acute COVID-19. The CDR3 sequence: CASSWGGDYEQYF. The CDR3, as DNA: TGTGCCAGCAGTTGGGGCGGAGACTACGAGCAGTACTTC.